This T cell receptor (beta chain) was captured by sequencing in a study of shared clonotypes between healthy human individuals. Notes on the study in general: The study found lower generation probabilities in non-shared clonotypes than in those shared by all four donors.

Remarks on this clone: The antigen remains unidentified.

Trimming left V 5 bases short and J 2 bases short, with 7 bases between. CDR3 length: 13 amino acids. CDR1 MNHEY and CDR2 SMNVEV come from the germline V gene (reference sequence). Using immunoSEQ multiplex PCR, the repertoire was profiled, and TCRdb retains in-frame clones only, with some absent. Here the sample spans hundreds of thousands of clones, approximately 96% being singletons. The naive CD8 population came from CD45RO-negative cells selected for CCR7, without terminally differentiated effector memory CD45RA+ cells. The sequence derives from a woman aged 30 to 39 in good health. Sequenced material: naive CD8+ T cells sorted from blood. The rearrangement links TRBV27 to TRBJ1-5; no clear D. The CDR3 reads CASSADGNQPQHF. In DNA form, the CDR3 reads TGTGCCAGCAGTGCGGACGGCAATCAGCCCCAGCATTTT.